The 11 T cell receptor beta chains presented below share a single source sample, sequenced in a study of breast tumors, draining lymph nodes, adjacent tissues. Samples came from axillary lymph nodes draining the breast cancer. TCRdb redid the calling of the multiplex PCR reads with MiXCR, one entry per CDR3 protein. The data show nearly 200,000 distinct CDR3 sequences, roughly 31% seen once. The sequenced sample was axillary lymph node tissue. The origin of the receptors is a female donor with breast cancer. Some clones in this sample may be carry-over from other donors' samples.

This clonotype was observed many times. The V and J genes are TRBV7-2 and TRBJ1-2; weak D call: TRBD1 (5 bases). This CDR3 has 15 residues. The germline CDR1 and CDR2 sequences are SGHTA and FQGNSA. Trimming pared 5 bases from V and 0 bases from J, leaving 13 bases between. The CDR3 here is CASSKGPDANYGYTF. The CDR3, as DNA: TGTGCCAGCAGCAAGGGACCGGACGCTAACTATGGCTACACCTTC.

This clonotype was seen a handful of times. The chain uses TRBV4-3 and TRBJ2-1, with 11 positions matching TRBD1. The germline CDR1 and CDR2 sequences are LGHNA and YSLEER. The V gene end was trimmed by 1 base and the J gene end by 9 bases; junction bases not matched to a gene: 17. CDR3 length equals 19 residues. As DNA, the CDR3 is TGCGCCAGCAGCCAAGCCACCCCAAGTTGGACAGGGGGCTCTGGTGAGCAGTTCTTC. This sequence encodes CASSQATPSWTGGSGEQFF.

Concerning this clonotype: An end of the junction does not agree with germline; a read error may underlie this. The CDR3 DNA sequence: TGTGCCAGCGGCTTCTCGACTAGCGGGGGGGAGACCCAGTACTTC. Translation gives CASGFSTSGGETQYF. V usage is TRBV11-2 and J usage is TRBJ2-5; 13 nucleotides match TRBD2. This CDR3 has 15 amino acids. Germline CDR1 SGHAT, CDR2 FQNNGV.

The chain uses TRBV28 and TRBJ2-7, with 9 bases that match TRBD2. The CDR3 consists of 15 residues. V lost 6 bases and J lost 5; bases outside the gene matches: 11. Germline CDR1 MDHEN, CDR2 SYDVKM. The CDR3 is CASSPAGGGTHEQYF. The DNA for the CDR3 is TGTGCCAGCAGCCCCGCGGGAGGGGGCACTCACGAGCAGTACTTC.

The rearrangement uses TRBV11-1 and TRBJ2-7; TRBD1 might be the D (5 bases). The CDR3 contains 14 residues. Deletions cut 0 bases from V and 5 bases from J, with 11 bases between. Germline CDR1 reads SGHAT; CDR2 reads FQDESV (reference sequence). The CDR3 DNA follows: TGTGCCAGCAGCTTAGCGGGTGGGGCGAACGAGCAGTACTTC. Encoded protein: CASSLAGGANEQYF.

This clonotype was recorded at least ten times. The V call is TRBV11-2, the J call TRBJ2-1; TRBD2 aligns across 12 bases. The germline V gene has CDR1 SGHAT and CDR2 FQNNGV. Trimming took 0 bases from V and 8 from J; bases not matched to a gene: 11. The CDR3 is made up of 18 amino acids. The CDR3 DNA follows: TGTGCCAGCAGCTTAGATCACCCTAGCGGGAGGGCCGGCGATGAGCAGTTCTTC. Its protein is CASSLDHPSGRAGDEQFF.

Concerning this clonotype itself: A much larger clone differs by one base, so this may be a read error. The chain combines TRBV6-2 or TRBV6-3 with TRBJ1-3, with a tentative D call TRBD1 (5 bases). The germline V gene encodes CDR1 MNHEY and CDR2 SVGEGT. This CDR3 contains 15 residues. The CDR3 coding sequence is TGTGCCAGCAGAGGGGCCCGGCACTCTGGAAACACCGTATATTTT. This sequence encodes CASRGARHSGNTVYF.

This clonotype was seen repeatedly, ten times or more. The chain recombines TRBV11-3 with TRBJ2-2; D remains ambiguous. V was trimmed by 3 bases and J by 3 bases, leaving 8 bases between them. CDR3 length: 14 residues. Germline loops: CDR1 SGHNT, CDR2 YENEEA. The CDR3 DNA sequence: TGTGCCAGCAGCTTCCTCCTCGACACCGGGGAGCTGTTTTTT. Amino acid sequence: CASSFLLDTGELFF.

This clonotype was observed a few times. The CDR3 sequence: CASGNPGGANVLTF. The CDR3, as DNA: TGTGCCAGCGGAAACCCCGGTGGGGCCAACGTCCTGACTTTC. The chain carries TRBV6-2 or TRBV6-3 and TRBJ2-6; D gene unclear. This CDR3 contains 14 residues. V was shortened by 8 bases and J by 3 bases, with 11 bases between the two germline ends. The V gene's germline CDR1 is MNHEY and CDR2 SVGEGT.

In regard to this clonotype: This could be a read error, since a much larger clone is one nucleotide away. V usage is TRBV4-1 and J usage is TRBJ1-5; D is perhaps TRBD1 (6 bases). CDR1 is MGHRA, CDR2 YSYEKL, per germline. The CDR3 runs to 15 residues. V shed 1 base and J shed 9 bases, with 16 bases lying between them. The CDR3, as DNA: TGCGCCAGCAGCCAAGGCCGGGTACCCAGGGGGCCCCAGCATTTT. Translation gives CASSQGRVPRGPQHF.

This clonotype has a count of ten or more. The chain carries TRBV7-9 and TRBJ2-3; no firm D call. This CDR3 contains 15 residues. Germline CDR1 SEHNR, CDR2 FQNEAQ (reference sequence). V lost 2 bases, J lost 4 bases, and 13 bases lay in between. CDR3 amino acids: CASSLTARPSDTQYF. CDR3 nucleotides: TGTGCCAGCAGCTTAACGGCCCGCCCCTCAGATACGCAGTATTTT.